This TCR beta chain was documented in a study of blood T cell repertoires in COVID-19. Libraries were prepared by immunoSEQ multiplex PCR; TCRdb keeps only in-frame clonotypes and omits some of them. The sample consists of about 84,000 clones, about 70% of them appearing once. Losses at the gene ends were 6 bases for V and 5 bases for J; bases not matched to a gene: 6. Looked up from germline, CDR1 is MGHDK and CDR2 is SYGVNS. The CDR3 sequence is 15 residues long. This clone showed up just once. The sequence derives from a man aged 50 or older with active or convalescent COVID-19. V gene TRBV25-1 combines with J gene TRBJ2-3; 12 nucleotides agree with TRBD2. Sequenced sample: peripheral blood. CDR3 residues: CASSPSGGAKDTQYF. CDR3 bases: TGTGCCAGCAGCCCTAGCGGGGGGGCTAAAGATACGCAGTATTTT. Variable domain in full (rest from reference TRBV25-1 and TRBJ2-3): EADIYQTPRYLVIGTGKKITLECSQTMGHDKMYWYQQDPGMELHLIHYSYGVNSTEKGDLSSESTVSRIRTEHFPLTLESARPSHTSQYLCASSPSGGAKDTQYFGPGTRLTVL.